This T cell receptor beta chain was captured in a study of shared clonotypes between healthy human individuals. Germline V gene lookup returns CDR1 LGHNA and CDR2 YNFKEQ. The V end was cut by 0 bases, the J end by 5 bases, with 20 bases between. The length of the CDR3 is 18 residues. Some clones are missing from TCRdb's copy, which holds only in-frame ones; the method was immunoSEQ multiplex PCR. Of 1 million to 1.3 million clones listed, approximately 80% are singletons. This clone was seen a few times. This sequence was found in a man younger than 35 in good health. Some clones in this sample may be carry-over from other donors' samples. The V call is TRBV4-2, the J call TRBJ2-1; the D gene is possibly TRBD2 (5 bases). Sequencing was done on a sample of memory CD4+ T cells from PBMCs. Stated subset: CD45RA-negative fraction. The CDR3 spells CASSQDGPASQRNNEQFF. CDR3 bases: TGTGCCAGCAGCCAAGATGGGCCAGCTAGCCAAAGGAACAATGAGCAGTTCTTC.